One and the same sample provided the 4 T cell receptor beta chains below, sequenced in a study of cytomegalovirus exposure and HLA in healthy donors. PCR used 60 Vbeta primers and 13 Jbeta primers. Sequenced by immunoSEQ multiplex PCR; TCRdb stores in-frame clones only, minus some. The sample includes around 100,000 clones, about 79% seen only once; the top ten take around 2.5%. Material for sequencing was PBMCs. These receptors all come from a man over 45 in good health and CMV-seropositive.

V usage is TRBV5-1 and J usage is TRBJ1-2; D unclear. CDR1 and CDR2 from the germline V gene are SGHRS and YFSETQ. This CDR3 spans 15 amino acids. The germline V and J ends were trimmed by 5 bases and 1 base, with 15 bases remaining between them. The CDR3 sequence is CASRKTGTDNYGYTF. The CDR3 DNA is TGCGCCAGCAGGAAGACGGGAACAGATAACTATGGCTACACCTTC.

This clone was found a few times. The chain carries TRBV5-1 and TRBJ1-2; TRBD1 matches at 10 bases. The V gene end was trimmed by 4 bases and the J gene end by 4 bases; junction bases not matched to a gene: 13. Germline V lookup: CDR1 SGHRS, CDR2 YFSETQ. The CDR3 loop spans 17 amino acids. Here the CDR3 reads CASSGNPPGQGFYGYTF. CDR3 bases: TGCGCCAGCAGCGGCAACCCCCCGGGACAGGGGTTCTATGGCTACACCTTC.

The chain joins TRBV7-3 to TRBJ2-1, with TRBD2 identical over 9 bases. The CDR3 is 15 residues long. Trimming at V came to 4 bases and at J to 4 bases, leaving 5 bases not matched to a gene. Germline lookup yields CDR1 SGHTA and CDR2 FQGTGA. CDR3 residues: CASSSGLAAYNEQFF. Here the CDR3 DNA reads TGTGCCAGCAGCTCGGGACTAGCAGCGTACAATGAGCAGTTCTTC.

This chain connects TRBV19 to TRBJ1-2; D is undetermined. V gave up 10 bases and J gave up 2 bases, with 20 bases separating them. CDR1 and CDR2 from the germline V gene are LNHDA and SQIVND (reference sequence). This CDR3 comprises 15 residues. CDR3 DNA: TGTGCCACCTCCGAATTCCCCGCCGGGAACTATGGCTACACCTTC. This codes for CATSEFPAGNYGYTF. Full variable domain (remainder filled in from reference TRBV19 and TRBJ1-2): DGGITQSPKYLFRKEGQNVTLSCEQNLNHDAMYWYRQDPGQGLRLIYYSQIVNDFQKGDIAEGYSVSREKKESFPLTVTSAQKNPTAFYLCATSEFPAGNYGYTFGSGTRLTVV.